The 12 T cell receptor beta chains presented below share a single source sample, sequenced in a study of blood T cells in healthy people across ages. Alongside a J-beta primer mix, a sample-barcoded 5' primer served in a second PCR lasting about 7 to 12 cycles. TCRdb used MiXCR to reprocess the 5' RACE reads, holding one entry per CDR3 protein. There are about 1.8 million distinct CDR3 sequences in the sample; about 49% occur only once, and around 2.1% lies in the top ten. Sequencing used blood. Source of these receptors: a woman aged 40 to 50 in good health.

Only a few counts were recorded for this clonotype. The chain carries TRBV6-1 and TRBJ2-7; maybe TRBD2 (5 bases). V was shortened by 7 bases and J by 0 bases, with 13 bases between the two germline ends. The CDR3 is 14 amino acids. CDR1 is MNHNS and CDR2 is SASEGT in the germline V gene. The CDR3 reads CASKGPGYSYEQYF. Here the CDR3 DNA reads TGTGCCAGCAAAGGTCCGGGGTACTCCTACGAGCAGTACTTC.

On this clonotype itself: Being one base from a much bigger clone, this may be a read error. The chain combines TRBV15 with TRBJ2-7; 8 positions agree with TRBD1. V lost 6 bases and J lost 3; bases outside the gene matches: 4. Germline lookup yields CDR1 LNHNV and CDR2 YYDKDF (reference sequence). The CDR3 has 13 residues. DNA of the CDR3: TGTGCCACCAGTGACAGGGGCCTCTACGAGCAGTACTTC. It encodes CATSDRGLYEQYF.

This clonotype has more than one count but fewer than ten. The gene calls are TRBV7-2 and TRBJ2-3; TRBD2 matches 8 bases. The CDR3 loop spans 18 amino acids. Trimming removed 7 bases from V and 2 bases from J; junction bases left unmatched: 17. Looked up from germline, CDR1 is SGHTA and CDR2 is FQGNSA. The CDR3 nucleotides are TGTGCCAGCACCAAACCTTCGGGCGGGGGGCCATTCACAGATACGCAGTATTTT. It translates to CASTKPSGGGPFTDTQYF.

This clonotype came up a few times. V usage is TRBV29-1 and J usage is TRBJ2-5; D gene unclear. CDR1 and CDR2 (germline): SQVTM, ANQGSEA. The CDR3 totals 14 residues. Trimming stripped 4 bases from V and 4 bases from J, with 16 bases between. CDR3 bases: TGCAGCGTTGGGAGAAGCCCAGTGGGAGAGACCCAGTACTTC. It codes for CSVGRSPVGETQYF.

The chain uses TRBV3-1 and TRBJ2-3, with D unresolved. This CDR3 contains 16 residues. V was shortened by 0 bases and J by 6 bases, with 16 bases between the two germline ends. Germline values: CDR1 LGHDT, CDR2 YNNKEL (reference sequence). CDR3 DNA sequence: TGTGCCAGCAGCCAAGATATGACGGCCCCCAAGGATACGCAGTATTTT. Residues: CASSQDMTAPKDTQYF.

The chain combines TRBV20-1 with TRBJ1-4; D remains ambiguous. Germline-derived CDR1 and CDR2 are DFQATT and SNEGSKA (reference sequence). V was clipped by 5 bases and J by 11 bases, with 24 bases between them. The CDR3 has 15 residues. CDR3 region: CSAQEERHPSWKLFF. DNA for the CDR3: TGCAGTGCTCAGGAAGAACGCCACCCCTCGTGGAAACTGTTTTTT.

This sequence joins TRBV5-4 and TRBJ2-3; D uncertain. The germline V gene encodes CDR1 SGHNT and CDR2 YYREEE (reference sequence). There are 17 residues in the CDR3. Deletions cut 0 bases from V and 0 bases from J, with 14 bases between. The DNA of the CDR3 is TGTGCCAGCAGCTTGGGTACCCTTACAGCGAGCACAGATACGCAGTATTTT. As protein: CASSLGTLTASTDTQYF.

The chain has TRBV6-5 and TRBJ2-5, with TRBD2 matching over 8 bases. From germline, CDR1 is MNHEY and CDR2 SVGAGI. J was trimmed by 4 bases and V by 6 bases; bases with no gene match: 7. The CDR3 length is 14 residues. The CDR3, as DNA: TGTGCCAGCAGACGGGGGGGATCGGGAGAGACCCAGTACTTC. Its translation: CASRRGGSGETQYF.

The CDR3 sequence is CASSELAGWDQETQYF. DNA of the CDR3: TGTGCCAGCAGTGAACTAGCGGGGTGGGACCAAGAGACCCAGTACTTC. The chain links TRBV6-1 to TRBJ2-7; TRBD2 matches at 9 bases. Matching the DNA end better, TRBJ2-5 makes the J call doubtful. The CDR3 runs to 16 residues. The V gene's germline CDR1 is MNHNS and CDR2 SASEGT.

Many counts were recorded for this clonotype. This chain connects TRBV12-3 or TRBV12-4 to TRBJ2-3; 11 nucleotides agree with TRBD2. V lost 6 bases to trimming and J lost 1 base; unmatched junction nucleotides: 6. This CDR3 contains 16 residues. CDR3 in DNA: TGTGCCAGCAGCAGACTAGCGGGGCTGGGCACAGATACGCAGTATTTT. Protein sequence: CASSRLAGLGTDTQYF.

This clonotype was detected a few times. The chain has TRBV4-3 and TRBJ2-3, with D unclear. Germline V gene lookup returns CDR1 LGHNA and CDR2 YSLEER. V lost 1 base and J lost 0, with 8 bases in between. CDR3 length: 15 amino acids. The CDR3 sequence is CASSQGVSSTDTQYF. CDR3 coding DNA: TGCGCCAGCAGCCAAGGGGTATCTAGCACAGATACGCAGTATTTT.

The CDR3 nucleotides read TGTGCCAGCAGTAAAAGGACAGGGAACGAGCAGTTCTTC. As protein: CASSKRTGNEQFF. The chain combines TRBV28 with TRBJ2-7; 8 bases match TRBD1. The end of the DNA is better explained by TRBJ2-1, so the J call may be wrong. This CDR3 has 13 amino acids. Germline V gene lookup returns CDR1 MDHEN and CDR2 SYDVKM.